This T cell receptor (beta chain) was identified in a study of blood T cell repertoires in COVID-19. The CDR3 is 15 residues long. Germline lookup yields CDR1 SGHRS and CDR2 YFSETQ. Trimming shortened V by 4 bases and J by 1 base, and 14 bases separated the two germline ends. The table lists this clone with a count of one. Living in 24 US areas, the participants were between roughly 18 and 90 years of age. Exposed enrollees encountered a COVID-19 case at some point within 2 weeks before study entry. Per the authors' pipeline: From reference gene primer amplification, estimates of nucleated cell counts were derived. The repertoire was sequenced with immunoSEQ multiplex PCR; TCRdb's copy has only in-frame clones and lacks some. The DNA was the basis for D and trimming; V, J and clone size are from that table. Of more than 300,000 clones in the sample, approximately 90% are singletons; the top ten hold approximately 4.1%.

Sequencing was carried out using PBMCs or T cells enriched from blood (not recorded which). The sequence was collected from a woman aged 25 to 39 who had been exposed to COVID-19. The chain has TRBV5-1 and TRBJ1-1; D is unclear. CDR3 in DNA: TGCGCCAGCAGCCTGGCGGAAGGGAGGAACACTGAAGCTTTCTTT. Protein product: CASSLAEGRNTEAFF.